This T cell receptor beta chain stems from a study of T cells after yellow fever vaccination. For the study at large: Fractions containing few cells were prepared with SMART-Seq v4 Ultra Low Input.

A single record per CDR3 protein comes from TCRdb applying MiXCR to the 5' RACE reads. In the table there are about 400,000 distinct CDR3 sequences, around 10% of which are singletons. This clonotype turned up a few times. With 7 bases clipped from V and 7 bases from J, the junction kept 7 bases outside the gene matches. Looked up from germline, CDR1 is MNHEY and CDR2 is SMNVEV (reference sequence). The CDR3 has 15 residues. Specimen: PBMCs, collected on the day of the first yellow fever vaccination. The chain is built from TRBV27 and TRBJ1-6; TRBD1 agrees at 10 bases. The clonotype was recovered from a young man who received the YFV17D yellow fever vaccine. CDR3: CASTSPGQGNSPLHF. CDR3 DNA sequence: TGTGCCAGCACCTCCCCGGGACAGGGGAATTCACCCCTCCACTTT.